Below, 20 T cell receptor beta chains from the same sample are listed, as sequenced in a study of T cells in Graves' hyperthyroidism and ophthalmopathy. RNA transcripts were the template for amplifying TCR beta CDR3 regions. First-round RT-PCR with HTBI primers amplified the TCR CDR3 region. One entry per CDR3 protein results from TCRdb running MiXCR on the multiplex PCR reads. The repertoire has 750,000 to 900,000 distinct CDR3 sequences, 35% to 45% of them found once; the top ten carry roughly 8.3%. Sequenced input: blood. Every receptor here comes from a man between 18 and 35 years old with Graves' hyperthyroidism.

The chain combines TRBV6-5 with TRBJ2-7; TRBD1 might be the D (5 bases). V was cut by 2 bases and J by 6 bases, with 11 bases left in between. CDR1 MNHEY and CDR2 SVGAGI come from the germline V gene. The CDR3 covers 13 residues. CDR3 loop: CASSYGRAGEQYF. The DNA of the CDR3 is TGTGCCAGCAGTTACGGCAGGGCTGGCGAGCAGTACTTC.

Only a few counts were recorded for this clonotype. The CDR3, as DNA: TGCAGCGTCGGCCCTCACGGTGGGGCTAGTGGCTACACCTTC. This codes for CSVGPHGGASGYTF. The V and J genes are TRBV29-1 and TRBJ1-2, with D possibly TRBD1 on 5 matching bases. With 6 bases removed from V and 7 bases from J, the gap between germline ends came to 21 bases. CDR1 is SQVTM, CDR2 ANQGSEA, per germline. This CDR3 region has 14 residues.

This clonotype was seen ten or more times. The V gene is TRBV2, the J gene TRBJ1-6; TRBD1 aligns across 9 bases. This CDR3 has 15 residues. The junction had 8 bases not matched to a gene; V was cut back by 6 bases and J by 8 bases. Germline values: CDR1 SNHLY, CDR2 FYNNEI. The CDR3 DNA sequence: TGTGCCAGCAGCTTTTCCGGGACAGGGTATTCACCCCTCCACTTT. This codes for CASSFSGTGYSPLHF. Using reference TRBV2 and TRBJ1-6 for the parts outside the CDR3, the full variable domain is EPEVTQTPSHQVTQMGQEVILRCVPISNHLYFYWYRQILGQKVEFLVSFYNNEISEKSEIFDDQFSVERPDGSNFTLKIRSTKLEDSAMYFCASSFSGTGYSPLHFGNGTRLTVT.

The chain joins TRBV5-4 to TRBJ2-5, with D possibly matching TRBD1 (6 bases). With the DNA end fitting TRBJ2-1 better, the J assignment may be wrong. Germline V gene data show CDR1 as SGHNT and CDR2 as YYREEE (reference sequence). The CDR3 totals 12 residues. The DNA of the CDR3 is TGTGCCAGCAGCTTGGCAGGGGCTGAGCAGTTCTTC. It is translated as CASSLAGAEQFF.

This clonotype was recorded many times. Its ends do not fully match the called genes, so a read error is possible. This chain connects TRBV7-9 to TRBJ2-7, with 7 bases aligning to TRBD2. This CDR3 has 14 amino acids. CDR1 and CDR2 from the germline V gene are SEHNR and FQNEAQ (reference sequence). In DNA form, the CDR3 reads TGCGCCAGCAGCTTGGGAGGGACCGGCTACGAGCAGTACTTC. This gives the protein CASSLGGTGYEQYF. The full variable domain, rest sourced from reference TRBV7-9 and TRBJ2-7, is DTGVSQNPRHKITKRGQNVTFRCDPISEHNRLYWYRQTLGQGPEFLTYFQNEAQLEKSRLLSDRFSAERPKGSFSTLEIQRTEQGDSAMYLCASSLGGTGYEQYFGPGTRLTVT.

This clonotype has a handful of counts. V is TRBV5-4 and J is TRBJ2-7; perhaps TRBD1 as D (6 bases). V was shortened by 3 bases and J by 3 bases, with 10 bases between the two germline ends. CDR3 size: 13 residues. Germline lookup yields CDR1 SGHNT and CDR2 YYREEE (reference sequence). CDR3 sequence reads: CASSWGHGYEQYF. The CDR3 DNA sequence: TGTGCCAGCAGCTGGGGACATGGCTACGAGCAGTACTTC.

This clonotype was picked up a small number of times. The germline gene is not matched at one end of the junction; a read error may be the cause. The chain uses TRBV10-3 and TRBJ2-7; perhaps TRBD2 as D (5 bases). From germline, CDR1 is ENHRY and CDR2 SYGVKD. The CDR3 length is 14 residues. The CDR3 region has the DNA TGTGCCAGCAGTTTAACCTTGGGGAGCAACGAGCAGTACTTC. This encodes CASSLTLGSNEQYF.

This rearrangement joins TRBV19 to TRBJ1-5; D possibly corresponds to TRBD1 (6 bases). The germline V gene has CDR1 LNHDA and CDR2 SQIVND (reference sequence). V dropped 3 bases and J dropped 9 bases, with 15 bases sitting between them. This CDR3 contains 14 residues. CDR3 nucleotides: TGTGCCAGTAGTATGACAGGTTATCATCGGCCCCAGCATTTT. Translated, it gives CASSMTGYHRPQHF.

This clonotype was recorded many times. The chain links TRBV29-1 to TRBJ2-5; 7 nucleotides align to TRBD1. Germline lookup yields CDR1 SQVTM and CDR2 ANQGSEA. With V trimmed by 3 bases and J by 5 bases, 3 bases remained unmatched. CDR3 size: 12 residues. The CDR3 region is CSVEDRIETQYF. The CDR3 bases are TGCAGCGTTGAGGACAGGATCGAGACCCAGTACTTC.

The V gene is TRBV9, the J gene TRBJ2-7; TRBD1 matches 11 bases. With 2 bases clipped from V and 6 bases from J, the junction kept 4 bases outside the gene matches. This CDR3 region has 14 residues. Germline V gene lookup returns CDR1 SGDLS and CDR2 YYNGEE. CDR3: CASSVSGTGGEQYF. The DNA for the CDR3 is TGTGCCAGCAGCGTCTCCGGGACAGGGGGCGAGCAGTACTTC.

The chain uses TRBV7-9 and TRBJ2-5, with TRBD2 matching over 11 bases. Germline V lookup: CDR1 SEHNR, CDR2 FQNEAQ (reference sequence). The junction had 18 bases not matched to a gene; V was cut back by 5 bases and J by 4 bases. The CDR3 covers 19 residues. Written as DNA, the CDR3 is TGTGCCAGCAGCCTAACTAGCGGGAGAGTCTCGGGGTGGGGAGAGACCCAGTACTTC. This encodes CASSLTSGRVSGWGETQYF.

The chain joins TRBV29-1 to TRBJ2-7; tentatively, D is TRBD1 (6 bases). V lost 3 bases and J 4 bases, leaving 16 bases between the germline ends. From germline, CDR1 is SQVTM and CDR2 ANQGSEA. This CDR3 comprises 14 residues. DNA for the CDR3: TGCAGCGTTGAGGATGGGGGACACGAGTACGAGCAGTACTTC. It encodes CSVEDGGHEYEQYF.

This clonotype was seen many times. The DNA for the CDR3 is TGTGCCAGCAGTCCTTCAACAGGGAACACTGAAGCTTTCTTT. This codes for CASSPSTGNTEAFF. The genes are TRBV25-1 and TRBJ1-1; D might be TRBD1 (5 bases). This CDR3 is built from 14 residues. Trimming stripped 5 bases from V and 1 base from J, with 11 bases between. The germline CDR1 and CDR2 sequences are MGHDK and SYGVNS. Variable domain in full (rest from reference TRBV25-1 and TRBJ1-1): EADIYQTPRYLVIGTGKKITLECSQTMGHDKMYWYQQDPGMELHLIHYSYGVNSTEKGDLSSESTVSRIRTEHFPLTLESARPSHTSQYLCASSPSTGNTEAFFGQGTRLTVV.

V is TRBV20-1 and J is TRBJ2-5; perhaps TRBD1 as D (6 bases). Trimming cost V 0 bases and J 3 bases, with 11 bases left between them. Germline V CDR1 and CDR2: DFQATT, SNEGSKA (reference sequence). This CDR3 region has 14 residues. The CDR3 protein is CSARDAAGEETQYF. The CDR3 DNA reads as TGCAGTGCTAGAGATGCGGCAGGGGAAGAGACCCAGTACTTC.

Comments on this clonotype: An end of the junction does not agree with germline; a read error may underlie this. The V call is TRBV10-2, the J call TRBJ1-1; D gene uncertain. The CDR3 covers 14 residues. Germline V gene lookup returns CDR1 WSHSY and CDR2 SAAADI. The CDR3 spells CASSLDLLNTEAFF. CDR3 nucleotide sequence: TGTGCCAGCAGTTTGGACTTACTGAACACTGAAGCTTTCTTT.

The J gene is TRBJ2-5, the V gene TRBV7-2; 8 bases match TRBD2. Germline V gene sequence: CDR1 SGHTA, CDR2 FQGNSA. The J segment lost 4 bases and the V segment lost 3 bases, leaving 7 bases of the junction unmatched. This CDR3 spans 15 amino acids. CDR3 residues: CASSLLSGSTETQYF. Here the CDR3 DNA reads TGTGCCAGCAGCTTGTTGAGCGGGAGTACAGAGACCCAGTACTTC.

This clonotype has at least ten counts. The J gene is TRBJ1-5, the V gene TRBV15; D is possibly TRBD1 (5 bases). Per the germline V gene, CDR1 is LNHNV and CDR2 is YYDKDF (reference sequence). V lost 3 bases, J lost 5 bases, and 11 bases lay in between. There are 14 residues in the CDR3. The CDR3 coding sequence is TGTGCCACCAGCAGGGGACTGGGGGATCAGCCCCAGCATTTT. Encoded protein: CATSRGLGDQPQHF.

This clonotype was found a few times. This rearrangement joins TRBV12-3 or TRBV12-4 to TRBJ1-1; D possibly corresponds to TRBD1 (6 bases). CDR3 length: 12 amino acids. V lost 6 bases, J lost 6 bases, and 11 bases lay in between. CDR3 sequence: CASRIQGSEAFF. DNA of the CDR3: TGTGCCAGCAGAATACAGGGATCTGAAGCTTTCTTT.

This clonotype was seen ten or more times. This chain connects TRBV29-1 to TRBJ2-2; TRBD1 aligns across 9 bases. The CDR3 loop spans 14 amino acids. Germline assignment: CDR1 SQVTM and CDR2 ANQGSEA. The V segment lost 4 bases and the J segment 5 bases; nucleotides outside the gene matches: 5. For the CDR3, the DNA is TGCAGCGTTGTCGGGACAGGGAGGACCGGGGAGCTGTTTTTT. This encodes CSVVGTGRTGELFF.

The chain carries TRBV5-1 and TRBJ2-7, with 9 bases that match TRBD1. Germline V gene lookup returns CDR1 SGHRS and CDR2 YFSETQ. Trimming at V came to 4 bases and at J to 3 bases, leaving 5 bases not matched to a gene. The CDR3 covers 14 residues. This chain's CDR3 is CASSTGTGNYEQYF. The CDR3 DNA reads as TGCGCCAGCAGCACCGGGACAGGGAACTACGAGCAGTACTTC.